The clone carrying this T cell receptor beta chain was counted many times. What it binds is not known. Germline V gene data show CDR1 as LNHDA and CDR2 as SQIVND (reference sequence). CDR3 length: 15 amino acids. V dropped 5 bases and J dropped 1; count of bases not matched to a gene: 5. The data derive from a study of T cells in Graves' hyperthyroidism and ophthalmopathy. Study-level points and caveats: A model built on 13 V-J features separated ophthalmopathy from stable hyperthyroidism. Most clonotypes that expanded in the thyroid above 0.001 also showed up in blood.

RNA transcripts were the template for amplifying TCR beta CDR3 regions. The primer set for the first-round RT-PCR of the TCR CDR3 was HTBI. TCRdb fed the multiplex PCR reads into MiXCR, producing one record per CDR3 protein. Seen here are 550,000 to 600,000 distinct CDR3 sequences, about 45% observed once, and the top ten hold around a fifth. Uncontrolled infection, other autoimmune disease, pregnancy or lactation disqualified patients from enrolment. The sample taken for sequencing was peripheral blood or thyroid tissue (not recorded which). This TCR derives from an adult woman with Graves' disease, either hyperthyroidism or ophthalmopathy (not recorded which). The rearrangement links TRBV19 to TRBJ2-7; 10 bases map to TRBD2. The CDR3 loop is CASSEGLAVSYEQYF. DNA for the CDR3: TGTGCCAGTAGTGAAGGACTAGCGGTGTCCTACGAGCAGTACTTC. The variable domain in full, completed from reference TRBV19 and TRBJ2-7, reads DGGITQSPKYLFRKEGQNVTLSCEQNLNHDAMYWYRQDPGQGLRLIYYSQIVNDFQKGDIAEGYSVSREKKESFPLTVTSAQKNPTAFYLCASSEGLAVSYEQYFGPGTRLTVT.